This note documents a single T cell receptor (beta chain) sequence. These data come from a study of CD8+CD57+ T cells in acquired aplastic anemia. CDR3 and TCR beta VDJ profiling relied on a genomic DNA template. TCRdb re-analysed the reads in MiXCR, keeping a single row per CDR3 protein. This table holds about 270,000 distinct CDR3 sequences, 55% to 60% found once. V lost 4 bases, J lost 6 bases, and 8 bases stayed unmatched. Germline V CDR1 and CDR2: LNHNV, YYDKDF (reference sequence). The CDR3 spans 14 residues. The V gene is TRBV15, the J gene TRBJ1-2; 7 bases fit TRBD1. The specimen was sorted CD4+, CD8+, or CD8+CD57+ T cells (not recorded which) from PBMCs. The clonotype was recovered from a human donor with severe aplastic anemia or a healthy control (not recorded which). This CDR3 is CATSTRVTGDGYTF. DNA for the CDR3: TGTGCCACCAGCACGCGCGTTACAGGGGATGGCTACACCTTC.